This T cell receptor beta chain comes out of a study of tumor-infiltrating lymphocytes in localized non-small cell lung cancer. The CDR3 has 16 amino acids. CDR1 and CDR2 from the germline V gene are SGDLS and YYNGEE. The J segment lost 5 bases and the V segment lost 2 bases, leaving 9 bases of the junction unmatched. Sequenced by immunoSEQ multiplex PCR; TCRdb stores in-frame clones only, minus some. Seen here are around 13,000 clones, approximately 85% observed once, and the top ten hold roughly 3.7%. The sequencing sample was made of uninvolved lung tissue not adjacent to the tumor. This chain links TRBV9 with TRBJ2-5, with TRBD2 matching 10 bases. This clonotype originated in a human donor with non-small cell lung cancer. The CDR3 sequence: CASSVSSGGPEETQYF. The DNA of the CDR3 is TGTGCCAGCAGCGTGAGTAGCGGGGGGCCGGAGGAGACCCAGTACTTC.